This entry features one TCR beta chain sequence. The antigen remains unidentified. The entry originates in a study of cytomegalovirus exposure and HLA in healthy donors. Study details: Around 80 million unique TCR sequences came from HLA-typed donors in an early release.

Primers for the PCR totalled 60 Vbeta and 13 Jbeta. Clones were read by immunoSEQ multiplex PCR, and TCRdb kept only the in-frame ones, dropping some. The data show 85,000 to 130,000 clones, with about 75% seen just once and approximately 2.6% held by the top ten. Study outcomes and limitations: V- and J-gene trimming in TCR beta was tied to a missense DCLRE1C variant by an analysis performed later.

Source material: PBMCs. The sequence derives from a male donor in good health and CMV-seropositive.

The CDR3 loop is CASRLDSGVEKLFF. CDR3 sequence (DNA): TGTGCCAGCAGACTGGACAGTGGGGTTGAAAAACTGTTTTTT. The chain recombines TRBV6-5 with TRBJ1-4, with TRBD1 as a possible D gene (6 bases). This CDR3 is built from 14 residues. Germline CDR1 is MNHEY and CDR2 is SVGAGI. The V and J ends lost 6 bases and 7 bases respectively, with 15 bases between them.